One and the same sample provided the 10 T cell receptor beta chains below, sequenced in a study of blood T cells in healthy people across ages. A second about 6 to 11 cycle PCR used barcoded and J-beta primers. Using its own MiXCR run on the 5' RACE reads, TCRdb lists one record per CDR3 protein. The sample includes fewer than 2 million distinct CDR3 sequences, around 42% of them seen just once. Specimen: blood. These receptors were obtained from a human donor in good health.

This clonotype is a singleton in its sample. The V and J genes are TRBV4-2 and TRBJ2-1; 9 bases agree with TRBD2. Germline values: CDR1 LGHNA, CDR2 YNFKEQ. The CDR3 is 17 amino acids. With 0 bases clipped from V and 7 bases from J, the junction kept 10 bases outside the gene matches. The CDR3 DNA reads TGTGCCAGCAGCCAAGACCAAGGGACTAGCTGGGTGAATGAGCAGTTCTTC. This encodes CASSQDQGTSWVNEQFF.

This chain links TRBV7-2 with TRBJ2-1; TRBD2 matches at 7 bases. The CDR3 length is 15 residues. V was clipped by 4 bases and J by 5 bases; unmatched bases: 8. CDR1 and CDR2 (germline): SGHTA, FQGNSA. This CDR3 reads CASSWGGRVDNEQFF. As DNA, the CDR3 is TGTGCCAGCAGCTGGGGGGGGAGGGTAGACAATGAGCAGTTCTTC.

The chain recombines TRBV12-3 or TRBV12-4 with TRBJ2-7; D tentatively reads TRBD1 or TRBD2 (5 bases each). CDR3 length: 15 residues. V shed 5 bases and J shed 0 bases, with 14 bases lying between them. Here the CDR3 reads CASSRLSGPSYEQYF. CDR3 nucleotide sequence: TGTGCCAGCAGTCGCTTGTCGGGGCCCTCCTACGAGCAGTACTTC.

This clonotype has only a few counts. The chain recombines TRBV7-2 with TRBJ2-3, with 11 bases aligning to TRBD2. This CDR3 comprises 16 residues. In germline, CDR1 is SGHTA, CDR2 FQGNSA. The trim removed 0 bases at V and 5 bases at J, leaving 4 bases unmatched. As DNA, the CDR3 is TGTGCCAGCAGCTTAGCACTAGCGGGGGAGCGAGATACGCAGTATTTT. Residues: CASSLALAGERDTQYF. Full variable domain (missing parts from reference TRBV7-2 and TRBJ2-3): GAGVSQSPSNKVTEKGKDVELRCDPISGHTALYWYRQSLGQGLEFLIYFQGNSAPDKSGLPSDRFSAERTGGSVSTLTIQRTQQEDSAVYLCASSLALAGERDTQYFGPGTRLTVL.

Only a few counts were recorded for this clonotype. DNA of the CDR3: TGTGCCAGCAGCCCAGGGCCAGCTAGCACAGATACGCAGTATTTT. Translating gives CASSPGPASTDTQYF. The V and J genes are TRBV7-2 and TRBJ2-3; TRBD1 is a possible D gene (5 bases). Germline V gene data show CDR1 as SGHTA and CDR2 as FQGNSA. The CDR3 spans 15 residues. V lost 5 bases, J lost 0 bases, and 12 bases lay in between.

This clonotype has a count of ten or more. The chain links TRBV12-3 or TRBV12-4 to TRBJ2-7, with a tentative D call TRBD2 (7 bases). V lost 5 bases, J lost 3 bases, and 17 bases lay in between. The CDR3 is made up of 15 amino acids. CDR3 DNA: TGTGCCAGCAGTCCTTTGTCGGGGGGCCTCTACGAGCAGTACTTC. Protein product: CASSPLSGGLYEQYF.

The table lists this clonotype with a few counts. The chain is built from TRBV5-1 and TRBJ2-3; D may match TRBD1 or TRBD2 (5 bases each). The CDR3 runs 17 residues. Per the germline V gene, CDR1 is SGHRS and CDR2 is YFSETQ. The germline V and J ends were trimmed by 0 bases and 3 bases, with 17 bases remaining between them. CDR3 in DNA: TGCGCCAGCAGCTTGGATACGGGGCTTGCTCCGACAGATACGCAGTATTTT. Its protein product is CASSLDTGLAPTDTQYF.

The chain recombines TRBV6-2 or TRBV6-3 with TRBJ2-7, with D perhaps TRBD1 (6 bases). CDR1 and CDR2 from the germline V gene are MNHEY and SVGEGT. The germline V and J ends were trimmed by 2 bases and 5 bases, with 13 bases remaining between them. The CDR3 length is 14 residues. The CDR3, as DNA: TGTGCCAGCAGTTACCGGCAGGGGAGACACGAGCAGTACTTC. This codes for CASSYRQGRHEQYF.

This clonotype has more than one count but fewer than ten. The chain has TRBV29-1 and TRBJ2-7; 8 bases match TRBD1. The junction had 9 bases not matched to a gene; V was cut back by 6 bases and J by 2 bases. The CDR3 has 14 amino acids. Germline CDR1 SQVTM, CDR2 ANQGSEA. CDR3 in amino acids: CSVQGTTGAYEQYF. The CDR3 bases are TGCAGCGTCCAAGGGACGACAGGGGCCTACGAGCAGTACTTC.

The rearrangement joins TRBV15 to TRBJ1-1; a weak D match, TRBD1 (5 bases). This CDR3 region has 14 residues. CDR1 and CDR2 (germline): LNHNV, YYDKDF (reference sequence). V was cut by 1 base and J by 11 bases, with 17 bases left in between. The CDR3 DNA reads TGTGCCACCAGCAGAGTGGGGCAGGTTGGAATCGCTTTCTTT. Translating it yields CATSRVGQVGIAFF.